This TCR beta chain was obtained from a study of PD-L1 blockade in urothelial cancer. Study as a whole: Prior chemotherapy regimens per patient numbered 0 to 3.

This clone was seen only once. The CDR3 has 17 amino acids. CDR1 is SEHNR and CDR2 is FQNEAQ in the germline V gene (reference sequence). With V trimmed by 5 bases and J by 5 bases, 15 bases remained unmatched. The assay was immunoSEQ multiplex PCR, and TCRdb's table has in-frame clones only and misses some. This sample has 100,000 to 150,000 clones, with roughly 88% found just once. Time point defined: peripheral blood 6 weeks after treatment start. The clonotype comes from a middle-aged man with urothelial cancer. The chain combines TRBV7-9 with TRBJ2-5; 9 positions match TRBD2. Source: PBMCs, taken around atezolizumab (anti-PD-L1) treatment. CDR3 in DNA: TGTGCCAGCAGCCCGGATGTGCGGGAGGGCCTCGGGGAGACCCAGTACTTC. Encoded protein: CASSPDVREGLGETQYF.